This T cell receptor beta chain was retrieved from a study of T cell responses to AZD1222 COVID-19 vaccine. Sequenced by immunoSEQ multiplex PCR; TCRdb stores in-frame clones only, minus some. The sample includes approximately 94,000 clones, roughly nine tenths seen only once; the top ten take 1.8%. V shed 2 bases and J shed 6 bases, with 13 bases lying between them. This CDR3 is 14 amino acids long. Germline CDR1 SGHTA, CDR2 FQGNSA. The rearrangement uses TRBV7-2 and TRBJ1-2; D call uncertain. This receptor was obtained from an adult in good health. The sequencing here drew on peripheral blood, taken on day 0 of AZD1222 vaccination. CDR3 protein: CASSLPGSPHGYTF. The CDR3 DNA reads TGTGCCAGCAGCTTACCGGGATCCCCTCATGGCTACACCTTC.